The T cell receptor beta chain described here comes from a study of post-analysis software for immune sequencing data. Study outcomes and limitations: The authors found that F measure strongly co-clustered same-batch samples. There was significantly lower normalized Chao1 diversity in multiple sclerosis patients than in controls.

TCR beta libraries were prepared from cDNA with unique molecular identifiers. TCRdb re-called the PCR reads through MiXCR, storing one row per CDR3 protein. The data show under 200,000 distinct CDR3 sequences, 30% to 45% seen once. CDR1 is SGHAT and CDR2 is FQNNGV in the germline V gene. The germline V and J ends were trimmed by 4 bases and 10 bases, with 32 bases remaining between them. This CDR3 spans 20 amino acids. Details on this clonotype: Its antigen is not known.

This sequence was found in a girl aged 5-17 years with multiple sclerosis. The genes are TRBV11-2 and TRBJ1-6; tentative D call: TRBD1 (5 bases). The starting material was blood, obtained after autologous hematopoietic stem cell transplantation. CDR3 region: CASSSRRDPPWANFWSPLHF. CDR3 sequence (DNA): TGTGCCAGCAGCTCCAGGCGGGACCCTCCTTGGGCCAATTTTTGGTCACCCCTCCACTTT.